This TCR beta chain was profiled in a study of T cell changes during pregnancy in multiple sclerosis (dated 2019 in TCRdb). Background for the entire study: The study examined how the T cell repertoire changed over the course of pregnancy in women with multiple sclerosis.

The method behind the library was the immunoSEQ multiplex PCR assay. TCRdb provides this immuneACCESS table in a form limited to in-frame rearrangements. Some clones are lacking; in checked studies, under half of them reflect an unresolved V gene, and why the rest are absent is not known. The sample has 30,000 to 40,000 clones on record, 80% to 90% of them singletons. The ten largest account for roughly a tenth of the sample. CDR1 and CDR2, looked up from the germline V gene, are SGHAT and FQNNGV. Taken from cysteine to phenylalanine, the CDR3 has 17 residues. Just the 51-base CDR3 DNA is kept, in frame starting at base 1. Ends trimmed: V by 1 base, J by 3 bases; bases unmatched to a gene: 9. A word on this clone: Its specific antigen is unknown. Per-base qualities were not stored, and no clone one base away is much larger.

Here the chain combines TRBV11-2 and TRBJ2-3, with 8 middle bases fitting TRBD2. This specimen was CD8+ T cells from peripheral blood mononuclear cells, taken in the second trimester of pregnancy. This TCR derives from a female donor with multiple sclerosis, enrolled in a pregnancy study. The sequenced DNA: TGTGCCAGCAGCTTAGGGGAGGGGACTAGGAGGACAGATACGCAGTATTTT. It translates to CASSLGEGTRRTDTQYF.